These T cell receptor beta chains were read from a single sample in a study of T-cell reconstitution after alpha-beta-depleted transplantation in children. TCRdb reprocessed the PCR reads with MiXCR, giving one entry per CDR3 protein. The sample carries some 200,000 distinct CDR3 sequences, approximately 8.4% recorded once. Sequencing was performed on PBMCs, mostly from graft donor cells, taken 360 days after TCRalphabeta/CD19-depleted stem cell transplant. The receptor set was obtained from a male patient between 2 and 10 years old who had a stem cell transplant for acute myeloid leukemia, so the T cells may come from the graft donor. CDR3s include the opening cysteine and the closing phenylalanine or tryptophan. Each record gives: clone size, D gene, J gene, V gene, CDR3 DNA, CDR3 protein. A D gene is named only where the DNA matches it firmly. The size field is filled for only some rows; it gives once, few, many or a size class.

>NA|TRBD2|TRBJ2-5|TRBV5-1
TGCGCCAGCAGCTTGGTACTAGCGGGAGCGGAGACCCAGTACTTC
CASSLVLAGAETQYF
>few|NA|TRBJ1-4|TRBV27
TGTGCCAGCAGTTTATCTCCTTTCCTTAATGAAAAACTGTTTTTT
CASSLSPFLNEKLFF
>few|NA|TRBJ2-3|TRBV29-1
TGCAGCGTTGGGATCCCCACCCGTCTACGCACAGATACGCAGTATTTT
CSVGIPTRLRTDTQYF
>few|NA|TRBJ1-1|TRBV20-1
TGCAGTGCTAGAGACAGGTCGAGGGGGGACACTGAAGCTTTCTTT
CSARDRSRGDTEAFF
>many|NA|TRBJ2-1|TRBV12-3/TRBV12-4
TGTGCCAGCAGCCAGGGAGGTGGGAGCTCCTACAATGAGCAGTTCTTC
CASSQGGGSSYNEQFF
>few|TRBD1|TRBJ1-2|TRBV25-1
TGTGCCAGCAGCTACACGGGACAGGGCTATGGCTACACCTTC
CASSYTGQGYGYTF
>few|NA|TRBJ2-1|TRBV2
TGTGCCAGCAGTGAACGTACGGCCTACAATGAGCAGTTCTTC
CASSERTAYNEQFF
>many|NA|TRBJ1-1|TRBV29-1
TGCAGCGTTTCACAGGGTCGTACTGAAGCTTTCTTT
CSVSQGRTEAFF
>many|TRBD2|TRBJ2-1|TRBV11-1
TGTGCCAGCAGTTTCCCCGGAACTAGCGGGACTTACTCCTACAATGAGCAGTTCTTC
CASSFPGTSGTYSYNEQFF
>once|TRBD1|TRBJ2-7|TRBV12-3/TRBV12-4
TGTGCCAGCAGTCCCGGGGGGACAGGGACCTACGAGCAGTACTTC
CASSPGGTGTYEQYF
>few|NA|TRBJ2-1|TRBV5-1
TGCGCCAGCAGCTTGGACTACTCCTACAATGAGCAGTTCTTC
CASSLDYSYNEQFF
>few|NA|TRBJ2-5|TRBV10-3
TGTGCCATCAGTGTCTCGAGCCAAGAGACCCAGTACTTC
CAISVSSQETQYF
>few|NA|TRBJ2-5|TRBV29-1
TGCAGCGTTGACGGGTACTTAAGACGGCAAGAGACCCAGTACTTC
CSVDGYLRRQETQYF
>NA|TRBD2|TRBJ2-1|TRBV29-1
TGCAGCGGCCGGGGGGTTCAGGGTGAGCAGTTCTTC
CSGRGVQGEQFF
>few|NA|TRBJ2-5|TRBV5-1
TGCGCCAGCAGTGGACGGGCGGAGACCCAGTACTTC
CASSGRAETQYF
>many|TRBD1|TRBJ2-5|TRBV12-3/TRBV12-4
TGTGCCAGCAGCTGGGACAGGGAAGAGACCCAGTACTTC
CASSWDREETQYF
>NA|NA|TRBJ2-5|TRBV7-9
TGTGCCAGCAGCTTAGCGCCTCTGTGGAAAGCGACCCAGTACTTC
CASSLAPLWKATQYF
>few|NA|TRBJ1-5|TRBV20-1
TGCAGTGCTGTCCGGGGGGGGAGGTCCAATCAGCCCCAGCATTTT
CSAVRGGRSNQPQHF
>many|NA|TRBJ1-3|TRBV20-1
TGCAGTGCTTATCTCGCGGGGCGATCTGGAAACACCATATATTTT
CSAYLAGRSGNTIYF
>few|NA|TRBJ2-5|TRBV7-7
TGTGCTAGCAGCTTAAGGGGCACTGCGAGGGAGACCCAGTACTTC
CASSLRGTARETQYF
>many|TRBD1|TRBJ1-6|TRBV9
TGTGCCAGCAGCGGCGGGACAGGAGATTCACCCCTCCACTTT
CASSGGTGDSPLHF
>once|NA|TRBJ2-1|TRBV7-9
TGTGCCAGCAGCTTTACACGGGTGAATGAGCAGTTCTTC
CASSFTRVNEQFF
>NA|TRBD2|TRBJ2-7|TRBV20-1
TGCAGTGCTAGAGCACATGCGGGAGCAGGCGAGCAGTACTTC
CSARAHAGAGEQYF
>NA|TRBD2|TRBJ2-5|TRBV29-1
TGCAGCGTTGATGGGCGGGGGGCCCACCCGGAGACCCAGTACTTC
CSVDGRGAHPETQYF
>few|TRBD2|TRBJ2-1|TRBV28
TGTGCCAGCAGTTTACATAGCGGGGGGGCCAGAGATGAGCAGTTCTTC
CASSLHSGGARDEQFF
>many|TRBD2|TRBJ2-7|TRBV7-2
TGTGCCAGCAGCTTAGTTTTAGCGGGACCCCCGGGCGAGCAGTACTTC
CASSLVLAGPPGEQYF
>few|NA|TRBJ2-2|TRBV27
TGTGCCAGCGGAATAGGCGGGACCGGGGAGCTGTTTTTT
CASGIGGTGELFF
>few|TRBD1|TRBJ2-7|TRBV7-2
TGTGCCAGCAGCTCCTCCGGACAGGCTTACGAGCAGTACTTC
CASSSSGQAYEQYF
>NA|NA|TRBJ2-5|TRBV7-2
TGTGCCAGCAGCTTTGCACAGGGTCACGGGGAGACCCAGTGCTTC
CASSFAQGHGETQCF
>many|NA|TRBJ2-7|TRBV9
TGTGCCAGCAGCCCCAGACAGGCGGGATATGAGCAGTACTTC
CASSPRQAGYEQYF
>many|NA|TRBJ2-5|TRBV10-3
TGTGCCATCTCGGCGGCAGGGACCCAAGAGACCCAGTACTTC
CAISAAGTQETQYF
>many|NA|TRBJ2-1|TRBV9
TGTGCCAGCAGAGGAAACAATGAGCAGTTCTTC
CASRGNNEQFF
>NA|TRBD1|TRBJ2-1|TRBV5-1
TGCGCCAGCAGCTTAGGGACAGGGAGCAATGAGCAGTTCTTC
CASSLGTGSNEQFF
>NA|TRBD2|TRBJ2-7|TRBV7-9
TGTGCCAGCAGCTTATTAGCGGGAGATTCCTACGAGCAGTACTTC
CASSLLAGDSYEQYF
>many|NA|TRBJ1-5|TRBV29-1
TGCAGCGTTGGCCAGGGGAATCAGCCCCAGCATTTT
CSVGQGNQPQHF
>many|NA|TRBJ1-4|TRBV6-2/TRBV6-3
TGTGCCAGCAGTATCTACTACAGAGCAACTAATGAAAAACTGTTTTTT
CASSIYYRATNEKLFF
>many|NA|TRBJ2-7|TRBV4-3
TGCGCCAGCAGCCATCGCCAGGGAGACTACGAGCAGTACTTC
CASSHRQGDYEQYF
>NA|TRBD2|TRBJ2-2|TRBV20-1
TGCAGTGCTAGGGGGCCGGGACTAGCGACCTGGGAGCTGTTTTTT
CSARGPGLATWELFF
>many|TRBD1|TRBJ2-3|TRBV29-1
TGCAGCGTTGGGCAGGGGGCCGTCTCGGATACGCAGTATTTT
CSVGQGAVSDTQYF
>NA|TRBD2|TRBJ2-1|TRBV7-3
TGTGCCAGCAGCTTAAGGGCCAGCGGGAGCCAACCCTACAATGAGCAGTTCTTC
CASSLRASGSQPYNEQFF
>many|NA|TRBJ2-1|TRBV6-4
TGTGCCAGCAGTGACGAACTAGTTTCCTACAATGAGCAGTTCTTC
CASSDELVSYNEQFF
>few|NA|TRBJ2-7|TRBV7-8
TGTGCCAGCAGCTTAGCGGACGGACCATGGGAGCAGTACTTC
CASSLADGPWEQYF
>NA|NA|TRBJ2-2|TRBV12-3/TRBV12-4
TGTGCCAGCAGAAAAGGGGGACGGTTTAACACCGGGGAGCTGTTTTTT
CASRKGGRFNTGELFF
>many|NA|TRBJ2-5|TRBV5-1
TGCGCCAGCAGCAGGGGAGAGGGGTCCACGGCAGAGACCCAGTACTTC
CASSRGEGSTAETQYF
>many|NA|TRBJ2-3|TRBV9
TGTGCCAGCAGCGTAATCCCGACGAACACAGATACGCAGTATTTT
CASSVIPTNTDTQYF
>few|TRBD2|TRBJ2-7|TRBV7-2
TGTGCCAGCAGCTTTACGGGAGGAACCTACGAGCAGTACTTC
CASSFTGGTYEQYF
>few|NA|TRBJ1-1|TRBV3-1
TGTGCCAGCAGCCCCTTGGACCGGGGTGAAGCTTTCTTT
CASSPLDRGEAFF
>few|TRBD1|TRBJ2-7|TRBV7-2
TGTGCCAGCAGCCGTCGGACAGGGGGCGACGAGCAGTACTTC
CASSRRTGGDEQYF
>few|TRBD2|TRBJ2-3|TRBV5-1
TGCGCCAGCAGCTTCGAGGGAGGGCCCCTTTACACAGATACGCAGTATTTT
CASSFEGGPLYTDTQYF
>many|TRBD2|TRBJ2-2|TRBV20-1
TGCAGTGCTATGACTAGCGGGAACACCGGGGAGCTGTTTTTT
CSAMTSGNTGELFF
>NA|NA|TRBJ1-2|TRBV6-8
TGTGCCAGCAGTTACCTGAAAGGGGACTATGGCTACACCTTC
CASSYLKGDYGYTF
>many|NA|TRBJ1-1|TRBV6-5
TGTGCCAGCAGTTATGGAACCCACACTGAAGCTTTCTTT
CASSYGTHTEAFF
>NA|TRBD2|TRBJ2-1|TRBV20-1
TGCAGTGCTAGTTTCGGGGCTAGCGGGAACAATGAGCAGTTCTTC
CSASFGASGNNEQFF
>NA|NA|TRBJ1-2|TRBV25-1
TGTGCCAGCAGTGAATTAGGACAAAACTATGGCTACACCTTC
CASSELGQNYGYTF
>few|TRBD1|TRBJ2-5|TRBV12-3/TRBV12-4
TGTGCCAGCAAGAGGCCAGGGGGAGAGACCCAGTACTTC
CASKRPGGETQYF